Shown below are 22 T cell receptor beta chains from a single sample sequenced in a study of blood T cell repertoires in COVID-19 (dated by TCRdb to about 2020). The library was prepared using the immunoSEQ multiplex PCR assay. This immuneACCESS table, as held by TCRdb, lists in-frame sequences with V and J called but not all clones. Of the missing ones, under half trace to an unresolved V gene in checked studies; the others have no known cause. The sample table contains roughly 400,000 clones; only one count was recorded for approximately 90% of them. Of the sample, around 0.86% is held by the ten largest clones. Material: PBMCs or T cells enriched from blood (not recorded which). Receptors originate from a middle-aged woman who had been exposed to COVID-19.

The chain employs TRBV12-3 or TRBV12-4 and TRBJ1-2; maybe TRBD1 (5 bases). This CDR3 comprises 13 residues. V lost 5 bases and J lost 2, with 9 bases in between. The CDR3 protein is CASSATVNYGYTF. The CDR3 DNA sequence: TGTGCCAGCAGTGCGACAGTCAACTATGGCTACACCTTC.

This clone was seen just once. CDR3 in amino acids: CASSLSGKETQYF. The CDR3 region has the DNA TGTGCCAGCAGCTTAAGCGGGAAGGAGACCCAGTACTTC. The chain recombines TRBV5-8 with TRBJ2-5, with 7 bases lining up with TRBD2. Germline V gene sequence: CDR1 SGHTS, CDR2 YDEGEE. The ends lost 2 bases at V and 5 bases at J; junction bases unmatched: 3. The CDR3 is 13 residues long.

The chain has TRBV5-6 and TRBJ2-6, with D possibly matching TRBD2 (5 bases). Germline V gene data show CDR1 as SGHDT and CDR2 as YYEEEE. Trimming took 3 bases from V and 0 from J, leaving 16 bases between them. The CDR3 has 18 residues. The CDR3: CASSSEPGFFSGANVLTF. The DNA for the CDR3 is TGTGCCAGCAGCTCGGAACCGGGGTTCTTCTCTGGGGCCAACGTCCTGACTTTC. Complete variable domain (other parts from reference TRBV5-6 and TRBJ2-6): DAGVTQSPTHLIKTRGQQVTLRCSPKSGHDTVSWYQQALGQGPQFIFQYYEEEERQRGNFPDRFSGHQFPNYSSELNVNALLLGDSALYLCASSSEPGFFSGANVLTFGAGSRLTVL.

V and J are TRBV15 and TRBJ2-4; 8 positions agree with TRBD1. Germline CDR1 reads LNHNV; CDR2 reads YYDKDF (reference sequence). After removal of 3 bases from V and 6 bases from J, the junction contained 10 bases not matched to a gene. CDR3 length: 16 residues. The DNA of the CDR3 is TGTGCCACCAGCAGTCACCAGGACAGGGATTCAAACATTCAGTACTTC. As protein: CATSSHQDRDSNIQYF. The full variable domain, in which reference TRBV15 and TRBJ2-4 provide the parts outside the CDR3, is DAMVIQNPRYQVTQFGKPVTLSCSQTLNHNVMYWYQQKSSQAPKLLFHYYDKDFNNEADTPDNFQSRRPNTSFCFLDIRSPGLGDTAMYLCATSSHQDRDSNIQYFGAGTRLSVL.

This chain uses TRBV27 with TRBJ1-5; the D gene is possibly TRBD1 (6 bases). V was cut by 7 bases and J by 9 bases, with 22 bases left in between. This CDR3 is built from 15 residues. Per germline, CDR1 MNHEY and CDR2 SMNVEV (reference sequence). The CDR3 DNA follows: TGTGCCAGCACCTTGGGGGCGGATCTTGGTTGGCCCCAGCATTTT. This encodes CASTLGADLGWPQHF.

The rearrangement links TRBV24-1 to TRBJ1-2; D call uncertain. Germline CDR1 and CDR2: KGHDR and SFDVKD. This CDR3 contains 13 residues. Trimming cost V 1 base and J 8 bases, with 10 bases left between them. The CDR3 nucleotides read TGTGCCACCAGTGATTTTTTGTCGCGAGGCTACACCTTC. Residues: CATSDFLSRGYTF.

This clone has only a few counts. The chain couples TRBV3-1 (or the pseudogene TRBV3-2) to TRBJ2-7; TRBD2 matches 7 bases. Germline V CDR1 and CDR2: LGHDT, YNNKEL (reference sequence). Trimming removed 3 bases from V and 0 bases from J; junction bases left unmatched: 8. The length of the CDR3 is 16 residues. The CDR3 coding sequence is TGTGCCAGCAGCCACCTCTCGGCGGGAGCCTCCTACGAGCAGTACTTC. It codes for CASSHLSAGASYEQYF.

The chain combines TRBV19 with TRBJ1-1, with D perhaps TRBD1 (5 bases). This CDR3 spans 14 amino acids. Germline loops: CDR1 LNHDA, CDR2 SQIVND (reference sequence). The CDR3 region is CAIKDAGLNTEAFF. CDR3 nucleotides: TGTGCTATAAAGGATGCAGGGCTGAACACTGAAGCTTTCTTT.

As regards this clone: This is likely a read error, given that the CDR3 carries no conserved phenylalanine or tryptophan at its end. No DNA is shown, since the ends of the CDR3 on it are uncertain; the CDR3 is the one TCRdb lists. The chain links TRBV21-1 to TRBJ1-1. TRBV21-1 corresponds to a pseudogene. The CDR3 is 8 amino acids long, termini counted. This CDR3 is CARPKGLE.

This chain links TRBV6-5 with TRBJ2-1; D may be TRBD1 (5 bases). This CDR3 has 14 residues. The germline CDR1 and CDR2 sequences are MNHEY and SVGAGI. Trimming took 5 bases from V and 6 from J, leaving 14 bases between them. CDR3 sequence (DNA): TGTGCCAGCAGTAACCGCGATAGGGGCAATGAGCAGTTCTTC. Translating it yields CASSNRDRGNEQFF.

The chain couples TRBV6-5 to TRBJ2-2; the D gene is possibly TRBD1 (6 bases). The V gene lost 3 bases and the J gene lost 1 base, with 9 bases spanning the gap. Germline CDR1 MNHEY, CDR2 SVGAGI. This CDR3 region has 15 residues. In nucleotides, the CDR3 is TGTGCCAGCAGTTATACAGGGATGAACACCGGGGAGCTGTTTTTT. As protein: CASSYTGMNTGELFF.

The rearrangement uses TRBV3-1 (or the pseudogene TRBV3-2) and TRBJ2-3, with D perhaps TRBD1 (5 bases). CDR1 LGHDT and CDR2 YNNKEL come from the germline V gene (reference sequence). With 1 base removed from V and 0 bases from J, the gap between germline ends came to 17 bases. The CDR3 is 18 residues long. CDR3 in amino acids: CASSQVGLGASSTDTQYF. The DNA for the CDR3 is TGTGCCAGCAGCCAAGTCGGCCTAGGGGCCTCTAGCACAGATACGCAGTATTTT.

The J gene is TRBJ1-4, the V gene TRBV18; D gene unclear. Germline lookup yields CDR1 KGHSH and CDR2 LQKENI. The V end lost 6 bases, the J end lost 0 bases, and 8 bases lay between the germline ends. This CDR3 contains 14 residues. In DNA, the CDR3 is TGTGCCAGCTCGGGAGATGCAACTAATGAAAAACTGTTTTTT. Its protein is CASSGDATNEKLFF.

The J gene is TRBJ2-3, the V gene TRBV5-1; 9 nucleotides line up with TRBD2. CDR1 is SGHRS and CDR2 is YFSETQ in the germline V gene. V trimming: 3 bases; J trimming: 2 bases; junction bases outside the gene matches: 1. The CDR3 spans 14 residues. The CDR3 spells CASSWTSVTDTQYF. The DNA for the CDR3 is TGCGCCAGCAGCTGGACTAGCGTCACAGATACGCAGTATTTT.

The CDR3 sequence is CASASGSTIYF. The CDR3 DNA reads TGTGCCAGCGCCTCAGGGTCCACCATATATTTT. V is TRBV7-2 and J is TRBJ1-3, with D perhaps TRBD1 (5 bases). CDR1 and CDR2 (germline): SGHTA, FQGNSA. The CDR3 runs 11 residues. Trimming took off 8 bases at V and 9 bases at J, with 11 bases between the two ends. The full variable domain, in which reference TRBV7-2 and TRBJ1-3 provide the parts outside the CDR3, is GAGVSQSPSNKVTEKGKDVELRCDPISGHTALYWYRQSLGQGLEFLIYFQGNSAPDKSGLPSDRFSAERTGGSVSTLTIQRTQQEDSAVYLCASASGSTIYFGEGSWLTVV.

This clone was picked up one time. J is TRBJ1-2 and V is TRBV4-1, with TRBD1 identical over 7 bases. The CDR3 length is 15 residues. Germline CDR1 reads MGHRA; CDR2 reads YSYEKL. The junction had 9 bases not matched to a gene; V was cut back by 4 bases and J by 4 bases. The CDR3 spells CASSLSGGFSYGYTF. CDR3 DNA: TGCGCCAGCAGCCTATCAGGGGGTTTCAGCTATGGCTACACCTTC.

The chain employs TRBV6-4 and TRBJ1-6, with 7 positions matching TRBD1. The V gene's germline CDR1 is MRHNA and CDR2 SNTAGT. Trimming at V came to 6 bases and at J to 8 bases, leaving 4 bases not matched to a gene. The CDR3 contains 13 residues. The CDR3 region is CASRLTGDSPLHF. The CDR3 nucleotides read TGTGCCAGCAGGCTTACAGGGGATTCACCCCTCCACTTT.

J is TRBJ2-2 and V is TRBV24-1, with 9 positions matching TRBD2. There are 15 residues in the CDR3. V lost 7 bases, J lost 3 bases, and 5 bases stayed unmatched. Germline CDR1 is KGHDR and CDR2 is SFDVKD. CDR3 bases: TGTGCCACCAGCGTAGCGGGAGCGGACACCGGGGAGCTGTTTTTT. Protein product: CATSVAGADTGELFF.

This clone was detected only once. The chain links TRBV3-1 (or the pseudogene TRBV3-2) to TRBJ1-1; D perhaps matches TRBD1 (5 bases). Trimming removed 4 bases from V and 2 bases from J, with 11 bases in between. From germline, CDR1 is LGHDT and CDR2 YNNKEL (reference sequence). The CDR3 loop spans 14 amino acids. CDR3 DNA sequence: TGTGCCAGCAGCCTACGTGGGGCCAACACTGAAGCTTTCTTT. Translating gives CASSLRGANTEAFF.

The chain employs TRBV5-1 and TRBJ2-3, with 9 bases fitting TRBD2. This CDR3 is built from 15 residues. Germline V gene lookup returns CDR1 SGHRS and CDR2 YFSETQ. J gave up 0 bases and V 4 bases, and 3 bases lay outside the gene matches. Written as DNA, the CDR3 is TGCGCCAGCAGCGACCTAGCGGGGAGCACAGATACGCAGTATTTT. Its translation is CASSDLAGSTDTQYF.

The rearrangement links TRBV24-1 to TRBJ2-2, with D maybe TRBD1 (5 bases). V lost 1 base and J 5 bases, leaving 10 bases between the germline ends. The CDR3 totals 15 residues. Germline CDR1 is KGHDR and CDR2 is SFDVKD. As DNA, the CDR3 is TGTGCCACCAGTGATTTCACAGGTGGGACCGGGGAGCTGTTTTTT. Encoded protein: CATSDFTGGTGELFF.

The J gene is TRBJ1-2, the V gene TRBV29-1; D is unclear. Trimming took off 8 bases at V and 8 bases at J, with 15 bases between the two ends. The CDR3 totals 11 residues. CDR1 is SQVTM, CDR2 ANQGSEA, per germline. The CDR3 DNA reads TGCAGCCTGGGAGAGGCGGGGGGCTACACCTTC. Residues: CSLGEAGGYTF.